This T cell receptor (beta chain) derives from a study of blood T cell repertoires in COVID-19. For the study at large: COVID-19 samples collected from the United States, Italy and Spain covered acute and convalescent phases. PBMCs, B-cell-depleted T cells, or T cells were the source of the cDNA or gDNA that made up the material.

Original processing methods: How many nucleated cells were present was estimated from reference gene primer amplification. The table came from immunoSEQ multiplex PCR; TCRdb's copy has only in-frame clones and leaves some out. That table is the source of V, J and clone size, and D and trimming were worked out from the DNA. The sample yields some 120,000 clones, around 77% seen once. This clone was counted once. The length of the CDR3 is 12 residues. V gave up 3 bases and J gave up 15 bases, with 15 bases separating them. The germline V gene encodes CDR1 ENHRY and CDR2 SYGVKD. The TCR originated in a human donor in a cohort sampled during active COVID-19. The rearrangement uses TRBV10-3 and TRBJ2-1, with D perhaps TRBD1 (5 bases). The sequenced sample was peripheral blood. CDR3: CAISDSGKMRFF. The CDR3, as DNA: TGTGCCATCAGTGACTCAGGGAAAATGCGGTTCTTC.